The rows below give T cell receptor beta chains drawn from one sample of a study of Tregs in tolerant kidney transplant recipients. Clones were read by immunoSEQ multiplex PCR, and TCRdb kept only the in-frame ones, dropping some. Of roughly 45,000 clones in the sample, about 90% are singletons; the top ten hold about 0.7%. Sample: Tregs from blood. Receptors were obtained from a human donor in good health. The CDR3 runs from the conserved cysteine through the conserved F or W. A D gene is named only where the DNA matches it firmly. Rows may omit the clone size; those that give it use once, few, many or a size class.

.	.	TRBJ2-5	TRBV15	TGTGCCACCACAAAGGTCCCGGGGGTCGTCTGGCTCCAAGAGACCCAGTACTTC	CATTKVPGVVWLQETQYF
.	.	TRBJ2-7	TRBV18	TGTGCCAGCCGCGGACAAAAGGAGCAGTACTTC	CASRGQKEQYF
.	.	TRBJ1-3	TRBV7-2	TGTGCCAGCAGCTTAGTCACAATCTCTGGAAACACCATATATTTT	CASSLVTISGNTIYF
.	.	TRBJ1-1	TRBV7-8	TGTGCCAGCAGCTTAACCGGACCAGGGGCTACCATGAACACTGAAGCTTTCTTT	CASSLTGPGATMNTEAFF
.	TRBD1	TRBJ1-2	TRBV5-1	TGCGCCAGCAGCATGGGACAGGGGCCAATCTATGGCTACACCTTC	CASSMGQGPIYGYTF
.	TRBD1	TRBJ2-4	TRBV14	TGTGCCAGCAGCCTCGGGACAGGGGTGCACATTCAGTACTTC	CASSLGTGVHIQYF
.	.	TRBJ2-2	TRBV5-1	TGCGCCAGCGGGACACCGAACACCGGGGAGCTGTTTTTT	CASGTPNTGELFF
.	.	TRBJ2-7	TRBV6-8	TGTGCCAGCAGTTACAGGAGAAGTGAGCAGTACTTC	CASSYRRSEQYF
.	.	TRBJ2-2	TRBV7-9	TGTGCCAGCCGAATATGGGGGCTTCACACCGGGGAGCTGTTTTTT	CASRIWGLHTGELFF
once	TRBD1	TRBJ1-1	TRBV19	TGTGCCAGTAGTCGGCAGGGGGCCGGTATGGAAGCTTTCTTT	CASSRQGAGMEAFF
.	TRBD1	TRBJ2-7	TRBV6-5	TGTGCCAGCAGTCCTAACAGGGGGACCTACGAGCAGTACTTC	CASSPNRGTYEQYF
.	TRBD1	TRBJ1-5	TRBV15	TGTGCCACCAGCAGACCCTGGACAGGGTGGAGCAATCAGCCCCAGCATTTT	CATSRPWTGWSNQPQHF
.	.	TRBJ1-5	TRBV7-6	TGTGCCAGCAGCTTAAATCCCAGGGAGAGCAATCAGCCCCAGCATTTT	CASSLNPRESNQPQHF
.	.	TRBJ2-3	TRBV5-4	TGTGCCAGCAGCTCTACTAGCACAGATACGCAGTATTTT	CASSSTSTDTQYF
.	TRBD2	TRBJ2-3	TRBV29-1	TGCAGCGGTGCCCCGCCCGGAGCTAGCGGGGGCTGGAGAGATACGCAGTATTTT	CSGAPPGASGGWRDTQYF
.	.	TRBJ2-3	TRBV7-3	TGTGCCAGCAGCCCCGAAAGAAGAGATACGCAGTATTTT	CASSPERRDTQYF
.	.	TRBJ2-2	TRBV7-8	TGTGCCAGCAGCTTATTGCGAGCAAACACCGGGGAGCTGTTTTTT	CASSLLRANTGELFF